One TCR beta chain is described in this entry. The antigen remains undetermined. Other nucleotide sequences from this sample produce the same CDR3. The V segment lost 5 bases and the J segment 7 bases; nucleotides outside the gene matches: 10. The germline V gene encodes CDR1 SEHNR and CDR2 FQNEAQ (reference sequence). There are 14 residues in the CDR3. This specimen comes from a study of graft-versus-host responses after intestinal transplantation. Study-wide results and limits: Ileal or blood samples showed some GvH clones first, and such clones were also found in recipient marrow.

The table came from immunoSEQ multiplex PCR; TCRdb's copy has only in-frame clones and leaves some out. The sample has over 45,000 clones; around 93% are singletons. The sequence derives from a human donor who was the organ donor for an intestinal transplant. Sample: unstimulated CD4+ T cells sorted from spleen or lymph node cells, taken before transplant. J is TRBJ1-1 and V is TRBV7-9, with TRBD1 matching 7 bases. CDR3 DNA: TGTGCCAGCAGCCCCGCTAGACAGGGTGGTGAAGCTTTCTTT. Protein: CASSPARQGGEAFF. Full variable domain (rest looked up from reference TRBV7-9 and TRBJ1-1): DTGVSQNPRHKITKRGQNVTFRCDPISEHNRLYWYRQTLGQGPEFLTYFQNEAQLEKSRLLSDRFSAERPKGSFSTLEIQRTEQGDSAMYLCASSPARQGGEAFFGQGTRLTVV.